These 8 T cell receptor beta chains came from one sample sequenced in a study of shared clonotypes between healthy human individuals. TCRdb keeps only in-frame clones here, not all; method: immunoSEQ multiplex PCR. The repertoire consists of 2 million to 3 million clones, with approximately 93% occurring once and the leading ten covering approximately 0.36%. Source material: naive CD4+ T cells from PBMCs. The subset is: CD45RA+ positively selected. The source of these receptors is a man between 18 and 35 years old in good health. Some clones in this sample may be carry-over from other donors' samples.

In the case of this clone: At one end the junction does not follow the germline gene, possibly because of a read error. The CDR3 spells CAWTKGGTALF. CDR3 nucleotide sequence: TGTGCCTGGACTAAGGGTGGAACCGCCCTTTTT. This chain connects TRBV30 to TRBJ1-4; D gene ambiguous. Looked up from germline, CDR1 is GTSNPN and CDR2 is SVGIG (reference sequence). CDR3 length: 11 residues.

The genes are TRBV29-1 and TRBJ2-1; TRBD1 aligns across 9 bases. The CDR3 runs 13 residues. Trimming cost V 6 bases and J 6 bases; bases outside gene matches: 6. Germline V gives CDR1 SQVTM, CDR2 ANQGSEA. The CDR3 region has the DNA TGCAGCGTGGACAGGGGTAGCGGCAATGAGCAGTTCTTC. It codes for CSVDRGSGNEQFF.

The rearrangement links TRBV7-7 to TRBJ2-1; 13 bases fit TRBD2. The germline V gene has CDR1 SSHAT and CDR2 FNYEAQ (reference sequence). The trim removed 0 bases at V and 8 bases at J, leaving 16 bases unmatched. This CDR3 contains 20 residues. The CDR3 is CASSLALGTSGTPNKHEQFF. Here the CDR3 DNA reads TGTGCCAGCAGCTTAGCGCTCGGGACTAGCGGGACTCCTAACAAACATGAGCAGTTCTTC.

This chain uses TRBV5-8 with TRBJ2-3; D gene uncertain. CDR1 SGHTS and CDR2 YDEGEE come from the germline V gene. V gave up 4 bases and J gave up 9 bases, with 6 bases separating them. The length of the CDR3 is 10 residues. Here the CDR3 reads CASSLSTQYF. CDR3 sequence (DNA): TGTGCCAGCAGCCTGTCCACGCAGTATTTT.

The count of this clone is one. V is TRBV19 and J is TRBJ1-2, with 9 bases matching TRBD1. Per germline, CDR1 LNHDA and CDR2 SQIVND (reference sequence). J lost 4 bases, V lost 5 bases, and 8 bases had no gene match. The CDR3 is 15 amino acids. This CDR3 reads CASSSPGQGVYGYTF. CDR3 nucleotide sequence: TGTGCCAGTAGTTCACCGGGACAGGGAGTCTATGGCTACACCTTC.

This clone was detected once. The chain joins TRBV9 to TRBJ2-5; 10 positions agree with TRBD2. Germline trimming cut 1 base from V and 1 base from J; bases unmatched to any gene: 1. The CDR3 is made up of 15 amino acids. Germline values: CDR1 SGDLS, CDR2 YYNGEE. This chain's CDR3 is CASSVTSGTQETQYF. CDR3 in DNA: TGTGCCAGCAGCGTAACTAGCGGGACCCAAGAGACCCAGTACTTC. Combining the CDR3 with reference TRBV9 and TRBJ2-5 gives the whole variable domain DSGVTQTPKHLITATGQRVTLRCSPRSGDLSVYWYQQSLDQGLQFLIQYYNGEERAKGNILERFSAQQFPDLHSELNLSSLELGDSALYFCASSVTSGTQETQYFGPGTRLLVL.

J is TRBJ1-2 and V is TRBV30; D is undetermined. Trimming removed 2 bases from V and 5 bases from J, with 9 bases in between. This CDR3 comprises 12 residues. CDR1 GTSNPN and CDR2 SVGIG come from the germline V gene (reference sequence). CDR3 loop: CAWSFVGYGYTF. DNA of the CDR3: TGTGCCTGGAGTTTTGTGGGATATGGCTACACCTTC.

CDR3 sequence: CASIDRSGANVLTF. The CDR3 DNA follows: TGTGCCAGCATCGATAGATCTGGGGCCAACGTCCTGACTTTC. This chain uses TRBV28 with TRBJ2-6; D is unclear. The CDR3 has 14 residues. V gave up 7 bases and J gave up 1 base, with 8 bases separating them. Germline loops: CDR1 MDHEN, CDR2 SYDVKM.